This T cell receptor (beta chain) was sequenced for a study of cytomegalovirus exposure and HLA in healthy donors. Study context: The Caucasian-associated ancestry cluster contained 81% of the approximately 390 genotyped donors.

Primers included in the PCR were 60 Vbeta and 13 Jbeta primers. Produced via immunoSEQ multiplex PCR; TCRdb's table is partial and in-frame only. The repertoire includes 150,000 to 200,000 clones, 68% of them detected once, and about 3% sits in the top ten. Study outcomes and limitations: Per a prior analysis, the majority of TCR beta V segments were productive roughly 87% or roughly 30% of the time. The study designated fewer than 200 TCR beta chains cytomegalovirus-associated.

For this clone: Its antigen is still unknown.

This clonotype was obtained from a woman in her 40s in good health and CMV-seropositive. Sequencing was done on a sample of PBMCs.

The CDR3 protein is CASSPRQSNEQFF. Written as DNA, the CDR3 is TGTGCCAGCAGCCCACGACAGTCCAATGAGCAGTTCTTC. This rearrangement joins TRBV4-2 to TRBJ2-1, with D tentatively TRBD1 (5 bases). The germline V gene encodes CDR1 LGHNA and CDR2 YNFKEQ. Trimming stripped 4 bases from V and 6 bases from J, with 10 bases between. The CDR3 totals 13 residues.